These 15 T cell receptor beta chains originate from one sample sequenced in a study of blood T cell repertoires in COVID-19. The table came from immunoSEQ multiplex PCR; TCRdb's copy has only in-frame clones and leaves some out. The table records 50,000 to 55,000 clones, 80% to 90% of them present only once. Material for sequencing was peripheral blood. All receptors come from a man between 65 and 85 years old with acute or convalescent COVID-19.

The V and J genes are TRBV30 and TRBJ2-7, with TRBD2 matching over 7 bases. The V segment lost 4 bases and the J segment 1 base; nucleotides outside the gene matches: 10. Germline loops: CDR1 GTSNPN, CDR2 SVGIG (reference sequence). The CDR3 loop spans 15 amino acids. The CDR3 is CAWKKSGRLSYEQYF. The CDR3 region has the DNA TGTGCCTGGAAAAAATCCGGGAGGCTATCCTACGAGCAGTACTTC.

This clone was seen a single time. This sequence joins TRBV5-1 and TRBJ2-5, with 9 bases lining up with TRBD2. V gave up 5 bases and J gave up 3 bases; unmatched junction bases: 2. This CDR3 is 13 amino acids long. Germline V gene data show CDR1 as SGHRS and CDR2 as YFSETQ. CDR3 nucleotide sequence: TGCGCCAGCAGGGCTAGCGGGGAAGAGACCCAGTACTTC. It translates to CASRASGEETQYF.

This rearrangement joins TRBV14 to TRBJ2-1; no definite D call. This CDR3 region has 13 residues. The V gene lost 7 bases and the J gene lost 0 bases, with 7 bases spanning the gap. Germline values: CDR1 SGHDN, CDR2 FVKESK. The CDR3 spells CASTPSSYNEQFF. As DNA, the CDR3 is TGTGCCAGCACACCCAGCTCCTACAATGAGCAGTTCTTC.

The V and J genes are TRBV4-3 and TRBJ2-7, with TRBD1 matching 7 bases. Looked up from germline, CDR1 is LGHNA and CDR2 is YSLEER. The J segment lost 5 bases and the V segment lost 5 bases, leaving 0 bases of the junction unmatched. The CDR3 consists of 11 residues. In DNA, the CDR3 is TGCGCCAGCAGCACAGGGGACGAGCAGTACTTC. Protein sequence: CASSTGDEQYF.

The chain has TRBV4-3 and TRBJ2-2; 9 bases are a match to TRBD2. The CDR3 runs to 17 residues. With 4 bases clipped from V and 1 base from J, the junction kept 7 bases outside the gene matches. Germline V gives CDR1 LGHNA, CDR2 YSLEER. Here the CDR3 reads CASSPQPLAGNTGELFF. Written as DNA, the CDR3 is TGCGCCAGCAGCCCGCAACCACTAGCGGGGAACACCGGGGAGCTGTTTTTT.

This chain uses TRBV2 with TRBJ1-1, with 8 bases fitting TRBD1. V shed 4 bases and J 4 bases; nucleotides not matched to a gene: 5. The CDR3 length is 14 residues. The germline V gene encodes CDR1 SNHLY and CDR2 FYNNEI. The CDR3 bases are TGTGCCAGCAGTGTACAGGGGGGGAGCACTGAAGCTTTCTTT. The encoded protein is CASSVQGGSTEAFF. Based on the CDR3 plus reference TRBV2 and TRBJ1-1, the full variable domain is EPEVTQTPSHQVTQMGQEVILRCVPISNHLYFYWYRQILGQKVEFLVSFYNNEISEKSEIFDDQFSVERPDGSNFTLKIRSTKLEDSAMYFCASSVQGGSTEAFFGQGTRLTVV.

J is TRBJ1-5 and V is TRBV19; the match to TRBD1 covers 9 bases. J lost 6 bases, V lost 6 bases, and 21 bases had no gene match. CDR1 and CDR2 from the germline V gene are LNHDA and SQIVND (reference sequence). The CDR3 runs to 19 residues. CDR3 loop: CASSHGITGGSRKSQPQHF. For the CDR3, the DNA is TGTGCCAGTAGCCACGGGATAACAGGGGGCAGTCGAAAGAGTCAGCCCCAGCATTTT.

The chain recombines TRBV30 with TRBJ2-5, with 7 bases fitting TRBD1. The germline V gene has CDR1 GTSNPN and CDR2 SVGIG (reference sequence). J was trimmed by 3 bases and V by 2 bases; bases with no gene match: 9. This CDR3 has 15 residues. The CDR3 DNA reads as TGTGCCTGGAGTCGGACAGGTAATCCCGAAGAGACCCAGTACTTC. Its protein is CAWSRTGNPEETQYF.

CDR3 residues: CATSAPLVGRGYNEQFF. CDR3 DNA sequence: TGTGCCACCAGTGCCCCCCTAGTCGGGCGGGGCTACAATGAGCAGTTCTTC. V usage is TRBV24-1 and J usage is TRBJ2-1, with a tentative D call TRBD2 (6 bases). V lost 5 bases to trimming and J lost 3 bases, with 19 bases between them. The length of the CDR3 is 17 residues. Per the germline V gene, CDR1 is KGHDR and CDR2 is SFDVKD.

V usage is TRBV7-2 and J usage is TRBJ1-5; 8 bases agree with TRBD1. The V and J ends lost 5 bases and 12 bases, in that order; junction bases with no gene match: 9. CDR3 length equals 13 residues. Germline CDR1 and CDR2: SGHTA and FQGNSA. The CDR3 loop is CASSASRDRLQHF. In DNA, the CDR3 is TGTGCCAGCAGCGCCAGCCGGGACAGGCTCCAGCATTTT.

DNA of the CDR3: TGTGCCACCAGTGTCACCGGGACAGGGAGGATCAATGAGCAGTTCTTC. Its translation is CATSVTGTGRINEQFF. J is TRBJ2-1 and V is TRBV24-1, with 9 bases lining up with TRBD1. This CDR3 has 16 amino acids. J lost 6 bases, V lost 5 bases, and 10 bases had no gene match. CDR1 and CDR2 from the germline V gene are KGHDR and SFDVKD.

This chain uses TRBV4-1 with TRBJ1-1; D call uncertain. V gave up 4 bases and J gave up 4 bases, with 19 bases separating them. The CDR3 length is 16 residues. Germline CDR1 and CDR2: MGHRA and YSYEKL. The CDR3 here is CASSPIPSGVSTEAFF. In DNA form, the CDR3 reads TGCGCCAGCAGCCCGATCCCCTCCGGGGTCAGCACTGAAGCTTTCTTT.

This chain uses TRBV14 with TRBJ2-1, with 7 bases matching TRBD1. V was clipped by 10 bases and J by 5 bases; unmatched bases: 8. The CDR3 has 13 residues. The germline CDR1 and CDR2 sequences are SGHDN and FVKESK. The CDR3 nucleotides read TGTGCCACAGCCCGGGACAGAGACAATGAGCAGTTCTTC. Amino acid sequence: CATARDRDNEQFF.

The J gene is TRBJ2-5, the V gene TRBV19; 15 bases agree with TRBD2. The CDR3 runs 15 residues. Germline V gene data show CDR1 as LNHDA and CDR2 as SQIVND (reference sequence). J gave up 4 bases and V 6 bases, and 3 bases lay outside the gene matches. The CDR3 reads CASSLGLAGGETQYF. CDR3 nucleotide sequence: TGTGCCAGTAGCCTGGGACTAGCGGGAGGAGAGACCCAGTACTTC.

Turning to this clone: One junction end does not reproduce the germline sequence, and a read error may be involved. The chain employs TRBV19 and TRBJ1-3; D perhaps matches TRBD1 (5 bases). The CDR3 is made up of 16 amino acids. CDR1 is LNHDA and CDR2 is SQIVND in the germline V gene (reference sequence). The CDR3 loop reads CASSTPRGGYGTTIYF. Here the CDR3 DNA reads TGTGCCAGTAGTACCCCACGGGGGGGTTACGGAACCACCATATATTTT.